These 5 T cell receptor beta chains came from one sample sequenced in a study of blood T cell repertoires in COVID-19. Profiled with immunoSEQ multiplex PCR; TCRdb holds only in-frame clones, not every one. The sample lists approximately 300,000 clones; roughly 90% were seen once. Sequencing was performed on PBMCs or T cells enriched from blood (not recorded which). Receptor source: a woman in her 30s who had recovered from COVID-19.

About this clone itself: Other DNA sequences from this sample encode an identical CDR3 as well. V and J are TRBV7-2 and TRBJ1-3; 8 nucleotides align to TRBD1. The J segment lost 3 bases and the V segment lost 2 bases, leaving 3 bases of the junction unmatched. The CDR3 spans 15 residues. The germline CDR1 and CDR2 sequences are SGHTA and FQGNSA. Here the CDR3 DNA reads TGTGCCAGCAGCTTAACAGGGGGTGGTGGAAACACCATATATTTT. Its translation is CASSLTGGGGNTIYF.

This chain connects TRBV27 to TRBJ1-2; D possibly corresponds to TRBD1 (6 bases). CDR3 size: 13 residues. The V end lost 6 bases, the J end lost 4 bases, and 12 bases lay between the germline ends. CDR1 and CDR2 (germline): MNHEY, SMNVEV (reference sequence). DNA for the CDR3: TGTGCCAGCAGGCTGGGACAAGCCTATGGCTACACCTTC. This sequence encodes CASRLGQAYGYTF.

Written as DNA, the CDR3 is TGTGCCAGTAGTTGGTCTGTTAGAACAACTAATGAAAAACTGTTTTTT. Translated, it gives CASSWSVRTTNEKLFF. The J gene is TRBJ1-4, the V gene TRBV19; D gene unclear. The germline gives CDR1 LNHDA, CDR2 SQIVND (reference sequence). CDR3 length: 16 amino acids. The V end lost 5 bases, the J end lost 0 bases, and 13 bases lay between the germline ends.

The genes are TRBV7-8 and TRBJ1-1; no clear D gene. Per germline, CDR1 SGHVS and CDR2 FQNEAQ. V lost 4 bases and J lost 0, with 9 bases in between. CDR3 length equals 14 residues. The CDR3 region is CASSSMTLNTEAFF. The CDR3 DNA reads TGTGCCAGCAGCTCAATGACATTGAACACTGAAGCTTTCTTT.

The chain has TRBV2 and TRBJ2-7; 9 nucleotides agree with TRBD1. Losses at the gene ends were 4 bases for V and 2 bases for J; bases not matched to a gene: 6. CDR3 length equals 15 residues. Germline lookup yields CDR1 SNHLY and CDR2 FYNNEI. The DNA for the CDR3 is TGTGCCAGCAGTGTGGGGACAGGGTTGCCCTACGAGCAGTACTTC. Residues: CASSVGTGLPYEQYF.